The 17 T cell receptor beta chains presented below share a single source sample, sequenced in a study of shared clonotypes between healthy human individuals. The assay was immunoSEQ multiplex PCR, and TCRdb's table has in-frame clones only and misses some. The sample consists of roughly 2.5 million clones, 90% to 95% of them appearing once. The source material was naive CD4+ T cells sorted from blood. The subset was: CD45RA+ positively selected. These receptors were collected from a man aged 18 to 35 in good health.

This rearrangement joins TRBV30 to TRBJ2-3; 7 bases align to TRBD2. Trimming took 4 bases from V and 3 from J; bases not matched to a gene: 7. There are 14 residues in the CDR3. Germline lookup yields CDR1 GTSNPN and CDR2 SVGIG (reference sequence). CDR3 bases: TGTGCCTGGACCCTCGGGGGGATAACAGATACGCAGTATTTT. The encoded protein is CAWTLGGITDTQYF. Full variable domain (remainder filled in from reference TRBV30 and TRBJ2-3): SQTIHQWPATLVQPVGSPLSLECTVEGTSNPNLYWYRQAAGRGLQLLFYSVGIGQISSEVPQNLSASRPQDRQFILSSKKLLLSDSGFYLCAWTLGGITDTQYFGPGTRLTVL.

Here the CDR3 DNA reads TGTGCCAGCAGCCCGGGCAGCCAGGGCAGAGGTAATGAAAAACTGTTTTTT. As protein: CASSPGSQGRGNEKLFF. The chain is built from TRBV5-6 and TRBJ1-4; maybe TRBD1 (5 bases). CDR3 length equals 17 residues. Germline V gene lookup returns CDR1 SGHDT and CDR2 YYEEEE. V lost 4 bases, J lost 4 bases, and 20 bases lay in between.

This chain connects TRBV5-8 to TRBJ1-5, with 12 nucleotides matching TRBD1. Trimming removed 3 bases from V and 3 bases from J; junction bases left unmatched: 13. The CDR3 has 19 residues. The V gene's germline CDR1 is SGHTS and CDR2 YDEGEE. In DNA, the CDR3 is TGTGCCAGCAGCTGGGGGACAGGGGGCGACTTTCGTGACAATCAGCCCCAGCATTTT. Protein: CASSWGTGGDFRDNQPQHF.

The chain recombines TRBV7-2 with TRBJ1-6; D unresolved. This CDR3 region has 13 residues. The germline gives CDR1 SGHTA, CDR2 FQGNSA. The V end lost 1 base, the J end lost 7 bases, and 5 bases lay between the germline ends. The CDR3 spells CASSLEPNSPLHF. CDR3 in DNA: TGTGCCAGCAGCTTAGAACCAAATTCACCCCTCCACTTT. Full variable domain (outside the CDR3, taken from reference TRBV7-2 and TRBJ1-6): GAGVSQSPSNKVTEKGKDVELRCDPISGHTALYWYRQSLGQGLEFLIYFQGNSAPDKSGLPSDRFSAERTGGSVSTLTIQRTQQEDSAVYLCASSLEPNSPLHFGNGTRLTVT.

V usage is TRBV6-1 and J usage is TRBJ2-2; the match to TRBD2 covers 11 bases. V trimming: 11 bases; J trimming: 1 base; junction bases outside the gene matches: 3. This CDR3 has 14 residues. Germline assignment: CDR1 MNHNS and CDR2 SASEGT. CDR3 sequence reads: CAGGTSGNTGELFF. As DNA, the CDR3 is TGTGCCGGCGGGACTAGCGGGAACACCGGGGAGCTGTTTTTT.

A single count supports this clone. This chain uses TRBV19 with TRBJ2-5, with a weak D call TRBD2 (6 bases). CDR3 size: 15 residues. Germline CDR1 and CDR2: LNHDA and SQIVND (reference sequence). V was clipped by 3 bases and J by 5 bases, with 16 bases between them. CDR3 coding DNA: TGTGCCAGTAGTATGATAGTGGGGGGAACTGAGACCCAGTACTTC. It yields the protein CASSMIVGGTETQYF.

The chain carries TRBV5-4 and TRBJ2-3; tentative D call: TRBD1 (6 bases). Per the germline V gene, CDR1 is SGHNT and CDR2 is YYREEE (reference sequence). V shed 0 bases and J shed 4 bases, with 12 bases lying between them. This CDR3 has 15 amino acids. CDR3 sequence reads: CASSLVGTGPDTQYF. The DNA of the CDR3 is TGTGCCAGCAGCTTGGTTGGTACAGGGCCAGATACGCAGTATTTT.

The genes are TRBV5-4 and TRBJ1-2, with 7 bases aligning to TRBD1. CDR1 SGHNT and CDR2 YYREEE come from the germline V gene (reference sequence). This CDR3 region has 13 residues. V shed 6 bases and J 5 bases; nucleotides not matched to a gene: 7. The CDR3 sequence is CASKTGALYGYTF. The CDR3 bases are TGTGCCAGCAAAACAGGGGCTTTATATGGCTACACCTTC.

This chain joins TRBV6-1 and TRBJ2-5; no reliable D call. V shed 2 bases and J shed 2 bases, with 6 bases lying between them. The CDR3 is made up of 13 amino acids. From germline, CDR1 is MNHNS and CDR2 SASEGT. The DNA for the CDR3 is TGTGCCAGCAGTGAAATTCCACAAGAGACCCAGTACTTC. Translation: CASSEIPQETQYF.

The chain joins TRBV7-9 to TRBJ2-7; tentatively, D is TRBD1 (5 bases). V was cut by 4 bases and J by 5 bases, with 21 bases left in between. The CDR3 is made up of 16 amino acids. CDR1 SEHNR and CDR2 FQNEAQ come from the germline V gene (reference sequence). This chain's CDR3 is CASSSFQLRDNNEQYF. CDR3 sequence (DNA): TGTGCCAGCAGCTCCTTCCAACTCAGGGATAACAACGAGCAGTACTTC.

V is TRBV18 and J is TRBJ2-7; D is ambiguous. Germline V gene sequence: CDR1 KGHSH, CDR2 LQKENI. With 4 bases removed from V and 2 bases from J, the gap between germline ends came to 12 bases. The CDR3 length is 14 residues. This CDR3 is CASSLIDRPYEQYF. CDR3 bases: TGTGCCAGCTCACTTATAGACCGACCCTACGAGCAGTACTTC.

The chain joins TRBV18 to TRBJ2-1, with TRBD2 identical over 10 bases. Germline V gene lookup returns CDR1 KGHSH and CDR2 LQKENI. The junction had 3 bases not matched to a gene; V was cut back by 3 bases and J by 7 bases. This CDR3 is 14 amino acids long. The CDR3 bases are TGTGCCAGCTCACCTTCACTAGCGGGAAATGAGCAGTTCTTC. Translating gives CASSPSLAGNEQFF.

The DNA for the CDR3 is TGCGCCAGCAGCTCCGGGACTCCCGGGCGGGAGACCCAGTACTTC. Translation: CASSSGTPGRETQYF. The chain couples TRBV5-1 to TRBJ2-5; weak D call: TRBD2 (6 bases). CDR3 length: 15 residues. CDR1 is SGHRS and CDR2 is YFSETQ in the germline V gene. Between the trimmed V and J ends, which lost 3 bases and 5 bases, there was a span of 17 bases.

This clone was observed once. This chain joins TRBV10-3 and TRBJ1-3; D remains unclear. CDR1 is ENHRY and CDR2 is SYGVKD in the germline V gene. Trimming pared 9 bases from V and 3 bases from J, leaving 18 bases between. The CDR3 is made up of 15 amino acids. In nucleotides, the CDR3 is TGTGCCATTGGCCCTCAAAACGGCGGTGGAAACACCATATATTTT. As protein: CAIGPQNGGGNTIYF.

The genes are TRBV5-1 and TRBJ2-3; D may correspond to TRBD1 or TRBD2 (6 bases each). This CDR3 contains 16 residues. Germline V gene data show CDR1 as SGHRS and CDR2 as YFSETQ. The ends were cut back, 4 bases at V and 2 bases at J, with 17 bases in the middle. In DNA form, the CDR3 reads TGCGCCAGCAGCCCCACGGGGGCAGGTCCCACAGATACGCAGTATTTT. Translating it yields CASSPTGAGPTDTQYF.

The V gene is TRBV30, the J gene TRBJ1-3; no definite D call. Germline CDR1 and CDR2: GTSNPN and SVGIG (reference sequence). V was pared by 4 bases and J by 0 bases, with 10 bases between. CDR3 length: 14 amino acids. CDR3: CAWKVASSGNTIYF. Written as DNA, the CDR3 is TGTGCCTGGAAAGTAGCAAGCTCTGGAAACACCATATATTTT.

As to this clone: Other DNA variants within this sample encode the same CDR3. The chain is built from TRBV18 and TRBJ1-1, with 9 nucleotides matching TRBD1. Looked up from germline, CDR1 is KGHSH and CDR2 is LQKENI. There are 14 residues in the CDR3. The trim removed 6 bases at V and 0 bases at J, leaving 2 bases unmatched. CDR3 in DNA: TGTGCCAGCTCGAGGGACAGGGTGAACACTGAAGCTTTCTTT. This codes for CASSRDRVNTEAFF.